This T cell receptor beta chain was observed in a study of blood T cell repertoires in COVID-19. Using immunoSEQ multiplex PCR, the repertoire was profiled, and TCRdb retains in-frame clones only, with some absent. The table shows some 250,000 clones, with approximately 80% occurring only once. The CDR3 contains 16 residues. Germline values: CDR1 MNHEY, CDR2 SMNVEV (reference sequence). V dropped 6 bases and J dropped 3; count of bases not matched to a gene: 7. The clonotype comes from a man in his thirties or forties who had recovered from COVID-19. Sequencing input: peripheral blood. V gene TRBV27 combines with J gene TRBJ1-3, with TRBD1 identical over 11 bases. The CDR3 nucleotides read TGTGCCAGCAGGACGGGACAGGGGGAGCTTGGAAACACCATATATTTT. Translation gives CASRTGQGELGNTIYF.